This TCR beta chain was identified during a study of vaccination and CD4 T cells after COVID-19. Losses at the gene ends were 0 bases for V and 2 bases for J; bases not matched to a gene: 5. The germline V gene has CDR1 DFQATT and CDR2 SNEGSKA (reference sequence). The CDR3 length is 15 residues. As for treatment: roughly ten-day PBMC culture with coronavirus spike peptide pools or control peptides (ViraFEST assay). This clonotype has more than one count but fewer than ten. Its antigen remains unknown. Cultured CD4+ T-cell DNA underwent Oncomine TCR Beta short-read sequencing. TCRdb processed the PCR reads anew with MiXCR; each CDR3 protein has one entry. This repertoire shows over 9,000 distinct CDR3 sequences, roughly 50% found once; its top ten account for over 10%.

The chain has TRBV20-1 and TRBJ2-3; 7 nucleotides line up with TRBD2. The sample taken for sequencing was CD4+ T cells from blood, cultured in vitro. The clonotype was recovered from a human donor who had recovered from COVID-19. The CDR3 DNA reads TGCAGTGCTAGAGACCCGGGGACTATCACAGATACGCAGTATTTT. As protein: CSARDPGTITDTQYF.